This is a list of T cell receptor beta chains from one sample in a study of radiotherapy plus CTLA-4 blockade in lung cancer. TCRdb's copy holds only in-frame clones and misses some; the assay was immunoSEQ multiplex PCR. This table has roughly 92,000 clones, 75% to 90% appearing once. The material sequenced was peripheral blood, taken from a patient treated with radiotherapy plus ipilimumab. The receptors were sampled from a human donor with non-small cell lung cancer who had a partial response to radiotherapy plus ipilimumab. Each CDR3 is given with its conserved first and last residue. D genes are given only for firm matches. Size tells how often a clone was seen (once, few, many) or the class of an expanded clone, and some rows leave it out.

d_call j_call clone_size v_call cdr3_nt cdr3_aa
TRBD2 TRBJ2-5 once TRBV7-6 TGTGCCAGCAGCACCGGGACTAGCGCCGATGGACAGACCCAGTACTTC CASSTGTSADGQTQYF
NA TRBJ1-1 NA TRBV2 TGTGCCAGCAAGGGGGACACTGAAGCTTTCTTT CASKGDTEAFF
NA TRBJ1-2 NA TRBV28 TGTGCCAGCAGTCCCCGGGCGGGTTACTATGGCTACACCTTC CASSPRAGYYGYTF
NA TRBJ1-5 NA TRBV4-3 TGCGCCAGCAGACCCGGGCCCCAGCATTTT CASRPGPQHF
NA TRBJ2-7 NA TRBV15 TGTGCCACCAGCCCGACCTCGGAGACGACCTACGAGCAGTACTTC CATSPTSETTYEQYF
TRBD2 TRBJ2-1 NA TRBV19 TGTGCCAGTAGTACGTCCCTAGCGGGAGGGCCCAATGAGCAGTTCTTC CASSTSLAGGPNEQFF
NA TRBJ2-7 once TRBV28 TGTGCCAGCAGTTTACCGCCGGATGCTAGTCACTACGAGCAGTACTTC CASSLPPDASHYEQYF
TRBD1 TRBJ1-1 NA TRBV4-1 TGCGCCTCAAGCCCCCGATGGCAGGGGGTCGCTGAAGCTTTCTTT CASSPRWQGVAEAFF
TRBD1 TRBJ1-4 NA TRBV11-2 TGTGCCAGCAGCCTCTCCGGGACAGATAATGAAAAACTGTTTTTT CASSLSGTDNEKLFF
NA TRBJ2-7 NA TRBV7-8 TGTGCCAGCAGCTTAGGGGGACGGGGGAGTATAGCTTACGAGCAGTACTTC CASSLGGRGSIAYEQYF
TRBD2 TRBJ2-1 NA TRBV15 TGTGCCACCAGCCTCCGGACTAGCGGAGGTGAGCAGTTCTTC CATSLRTSGGEQFF
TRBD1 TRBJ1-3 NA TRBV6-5 TGTGCCAGCATAGACAGGGATGGAAACACCATATATTTT CASIDRDGNTIYF
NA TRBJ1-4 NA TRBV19 TGTGCCAGTACCCCACTGGACAGTCCTGAAAAACTGTTTTTT CASTPLDSPEKLFF
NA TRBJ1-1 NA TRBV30 TGTGCCTGGGGTCCGACAGTGAACACTGAAGCTTTCTTT CAWGPTVNTEAFF
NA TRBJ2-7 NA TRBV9 TGTGCCAGCAGCGTAGACGCGGGGAGCTCCTACGAGCAGTACTTC CASSVDAGSSYEQYF
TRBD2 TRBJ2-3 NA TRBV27 TGTGCCAGCCCTCGGCTAGCGGGAGGCCTCGCCTGTCCCTCTAGCACAGATACGCAGTATTTT CASPRLAGGLACPSSTDTQYF
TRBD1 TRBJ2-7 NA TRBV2 TGTGCCAGCAGCAATGGACAGGGCCGATCCTACGAGCAGTACTTC CASSNGQGRSYEQYF
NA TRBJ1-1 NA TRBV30 TGTGCCTGGGGATCCCACAGGGACACTGAAGCTTTCTTT CAWGSHRDTEAFF
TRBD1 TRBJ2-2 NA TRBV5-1 TGCGCCAGCAGCCGGGACAGCATCACGTCCGGGGAGCTGTTTTTT CASSRDSITSGELFF
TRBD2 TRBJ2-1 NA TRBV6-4 TGTGCCAGCAGTGAGTCTAGCGGGAGGCTCAATGAGCAGTTCTTC CASSESSGRLNEQFF
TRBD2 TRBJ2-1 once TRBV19 TGTGCCAGTAGTGGGGGAGGGCTCCGTTCCCACGAGCAGTTCTTC CASSGGGLRSHEQFF
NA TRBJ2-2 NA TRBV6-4 TGTGCCAGCAGTGCGCAGGGGAACACCGGGGAGCTGTTTTTT CASSAQGNTGELFF
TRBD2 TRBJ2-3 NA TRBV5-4 TGTGCCAGCAGCAGTGGGACTAGCGGTCGCACAGATACGCAGTATTTT CASSSGTSGRTDTQYF
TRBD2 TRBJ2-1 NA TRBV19 TGTGCCAGTAGTATAGCGCAGCGGGGGTACAATGAGCAGTTCTTC CASSIAQRGYNEQFF
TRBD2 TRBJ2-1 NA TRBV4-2 TGTGCCAGCAGTTCAGCGGGGCCGCTAGCGGGAGTGACCGAGCAGTTCTTC CASSSAGPLAGVTEQFF
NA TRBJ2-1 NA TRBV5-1 TGCGCCAGCACACTTCTGGCGGTCTCCTACAATGAGCAGTTCTTC CASTLLAVSYNEQFF